These 25 T cell receptor beta chains came from one sample sequenced in a study of blood T cell repertoires in COVID-19. Some clones are missing from TCRdb's copy, which holds only in-frame ones; the method was immunoSEQ multiplex PCR. This sample has fewer than 60,000 clones, with about 80% found just once. Input material: peripheral blood. These receptors all come from a man in his sixties with acute or convalescent COVID-19.

The chain recombines TRBV10-3 with TRBJ2-1; 10 nucleotides agree with TRBD1. V was clipped by 10 bases and J by 4 bases; unmatched bases: 10. In germline, CDR1 is ENHRY, CDR2 SYGVKD. This CDR3 spans 15 amino acids. This CDR3 is CATLEGTGVYNEQFF. The CDR3 bases are TGTGCCACCCTCGAAGGGACAGGGGTTTACAATGAGCAGTTCTTC.

This chain joins TRBV24-1 and TRBJ2-7; TRBD1 matches at 11 bases. Trimming removed 2 bases from V and 4 bases from J; junction bases left unmatched: 3. There are 15 residues in the CDR3. The germline CDR1 and CDR2 sequences are KGHDR and SFDVKD. The CDR3 loop reads CATSDSGTGGYEQYF. The CDR3, as DNA: TGTGCCACCAGTGATTCCGGGACAGGGGGTTACGAGCAGTACTTC.

A few counts support this clone. The chain joins TRBV2 to TRBJ2-5; D is possibly TRBD2 (6 bases). The V gene lost 5 bases and the J gene lost 3 bases, with 16 bases spanning the gap. CDR1 is SNHLY, CDR2 FYNNEI, per germline. The CDR3 totals 15 residues. The CDR3 protein is CASSYTGTGEETQYF. CDR3 nucleotide sequence: TGTGCCAGCAGTTATACCGGGACTGGGGAAGAGACCCAGTACTTC.

This clone was counted once. The J gene is TRBJ2-5, the V gene TRBV7-2, with a weak D call TRBD2 (5 bases). CDR1 SGHTA and CDR2 FQGNSA come from the germline V gene. The CDR3 consists of 16 residues. Trimming left V 2 bases short and J 4 bases short, with 17 bases between. Written as DNA, the CDR3 is TGTGCCAGCAGCTTAACTGTAATAGTACGGGGAGAGACCCAGTACTTC. It specifies CASSLTVIVRGETQYF.

This clone was detected a few times. The rearrangement joins TRBV13 to TRBJ2-7; D is possibly TRBD2 (7 bases). This CDR3 spans 16 amino acids. Germline V CDR1 and CDR2: PRHDT, FYEKMQ (reference sequence). V was clipped by 3 bases and J by 6 bases, with 21 bases between them. Here the CDR3 DNA reads TGTGCCAGCAGCTTCCCCCGGGGGGCCGGGCGTATCGAGCAGTACTTC. It yields the protein CASSFPRGAGRIEQYF.

V is TRBV20-1 and J is TRBJ2-1, with D hard to call. The CDR3 covers 11 residues. Looked up from germline, CDR1 is DFQATT and CDR2 is SNEGSKA (reference sequence). With 2 bases removed from V and 8 bases from J, the gap between germline ends came to 7 bases. As DNA, the CDR3 is TGCAGTGCTAGACCAATTTATGAGCAGTTCTTC. Amino acids: CSARPIYEQFF.

The chain uses TRBV9 and TRBJ1-3; TRBD1 matches at 10 bases. The junction had 2 bases not matched to a gene; V was cut back by 0 bases and J by 2 bases. Germline V gene lookup returns CDR1 SGDLS and CDR2 YYNGEE. CDR3 length: 16 residues. This chain's CDR3 is CASSVAGTGAGNTIYF. CDR3 coding DNA: TGTGCCAGCAGCGTAGCCGGGACAGGGGCTGGAAACACCATATATTTT.

The chain has TRBV19 and TRBJ1-2; D not resolved. There are 14 residues in the CDR3. The germline V gene has CDR1 LNHDA and CDR2 SQIVND (reference sequence). Trimming took 1 base from V and 8 from J, leaving 14 bases between them. This CDR3 reads CASSIAGISEGYTF. CDR3 DNA sequence: TGTGCCAGTAGTATAGCGGGGATATCTGAAGGCTACACCTTC.

This chain connects TRBV28 to TRBJ1-2, with D perhaps matching TRBD1 (5 bases). The V and J ends lost 6 bases and 0 bases respectively, with 14 bases between them. The CDR3 is 15 residues long. CDR1 and CDR2 (germline): MDHEN, SYDVKM. CDR3 DNA sequence: TGTGCCAGCAGGCTTGACGGGACTACTAACTATGGCTACACCTTC. It encodes CASRLDGTTNYGYTF.

The genes are TRBV7-2 and TRBJ1-5; D call uncertain. Germline CDR1 is SGHTA and CDR2 is FQGNSA. V gave up 4 bases and J gave up 5 bases, with 15 bases separating them. The CDR3 is made up of 15 amino acids. The CDR3 sequence: CASSSTAGSHQPQHF. The CDR3 bases are TGTGCCAGCAGCTCCACCGCGGGCTCGCATCAGCCCCAGCATTTT.

This chain uses TRBV2 with TRBJ2-7, with a tentative D call TRBD1 (6 bases). V lost 6 bases, J lost 7 bases, and 13 bases lay in between. This CDR3 is 12 amino acids long. CDR1 is SNHLY, CDR2 FYNNEI, per germline. The CDR3 DNA reads as TGTGCCAGCAGCCCACAGGGCGGGGAGCAGTACTTC. Translating it yields CASSPQGGEQYF.

Only a few counts were recorded for this clone. The DNA for the CDR3 is TGTGCCTGGAGCCGGGACAGACAACCTAATGAAAAACTGTTTTTT. This sequence encodes CAWSRDRQPNEKLFF. This chain connects TRBV30 to TRBJ1-4, with 7 bases fitting TRBD1. The V segment lost 3 bases and the J segment 3 bases; nucleotides outside the gene matches: 7. Germline loops: CDR1 GTSNPN, CDR2 SVGIG (reference sequence). CDR3 length equals 15 residues. Supplemented by reference TRBV30 and TRBJ1-4, the full variable domain reads SQTIHQWPATLVQPVGSPLSLECTVEGTSNPNLYWYRQAAGRGLQLLFYSVGIGQISSEVPQNLSASRPQDRQFILSSKKLLLSDSGFYLCAWSRDRQPNEKLFFGSGTQLSVL.

A few counts support this clone. The chain is built from TRBV2 and TRBJ1-2; D remains unclear. Deletions cut 4 bases from V and 7 bases from J, with 7 bases between. The germline CDR1 and CDR2 sequences are SNHLY and FYNNEI. This CDR3 comprises 11 residues. CDR3 DNA sequence: TGTGCCAGCAGTGTCGAGGGTGGCTACACCTTC. Its protein is CASSVEGGYTF.

The chain couples TRBV6-2 or TRBV6-3 to TRBJ1-6; D not resolved. The V gene lost 5 bases and the J gene lost 6 bases, with 14 bases spanning the gap. CDR1 and CDR2 (germline): MNHEY, SVGEGT. This CDR3 spans 15 amino acids. Written as DNA, the CDR3 is TGTGCCAGCAGTAAAAAGGCAGCGGTTAATTCACCCCTCCACTTT. Amino acids: CASSKKAAVNSPLHF.

This clone was picked up one time. The V gene is TRBV11-2, the J gene TRBJ2-5, with a possible D match to TRBD1 (5 bases). The CDR3 sequence is 13 residues long. Trimming pared 5 bases from V and 5 bases from J, leaving 12 bases between. CDR1 is SGHAT and CDR2 is FQNNGV in the germline V gene. The CDR3 nucleotides read TGTGCCAGCAGCCCCAGGGCCCGGGAGACCCAGTACTTC. Residues: CASSPRARETQYF.

This chain uses TRBV27 with TRBJ1-2; D is undetermined. The CDR3 contains 15 residues. Germline V gene sequence: CDR1 MNHEY, CDR2 SMNVEV (reference sequence). V lost 3 bases and J 5 bases, leaving 16 bases between the germline ends. Here the CDR3 reads CASSFYSHSLYGYTF. CDR3 in DNA: TGTGCCAGCAGTTTCTACAGCCATTCTCTTTATGGCTACACCTTC.

The chain uses TRBV19 and TRBJ2-1, with 15 nucleotides matching TRBD2. The junction had 15 bases not matched to a gene; V was cut back by 7 bases and J by 2 bases. CDR1 and CDR2 (germline): LNHDA, SQIVND (reference sequence). The length of the CDR3 is 20 residues. CDR3 in amino acids: CASTPYGTSGGPGPYNEQFF. DNA of the CDR3: TGTGCCAGTACCCCGTATGGGACTAGCGGGGGGCCAGGGCCCTACAATGAGCAGTTCTTC. The variable domain in full, with the rest retrieved from reference TRBV19 and TRBJ2-1, is DGGITQSPKYLFRKEGQNVTLSCEQNLNHDAMYWYRQDPGQGLRLIYYSQIVNDFQKGDIAEGYSVSREKKESFPLTVTSAQKNPTAFYLCASTPYGTSGGPGPYNEQFFGPGTRLTVL.

This clone was detected once. The chain combines TRBV10-3 with TRBJ1-1, with D uncertain. The CDR3 consists of 11 residues. V gave up 5 bases and J gave up 3 bases, with 4 bases separating them. The germline CDR1 and CDR2 sequences are ENHRY and SYGVKD. Written as DNA, the CDR3 is TGTGCCATCAGTCGGGACACTGAAGCTTTCTTT. Translation: CAISRDTEAFF.

V usage is TRBV10-2 and J usage is TRBJ2-1; 9 bases align to TRBD2. This CDR3 has 14 residues. Germline V gives CDR1 WSHSY, CDR2 SAAADI. V shed 8 bases and J 2 bases; nucleotides not matched to a gene: 4. For the CDR3, the DNA is TGCGCCAGCCGGAGCGGGGGGCCCTACAATGAGCAGTTCTTC. Translation: CASRSGGPYNEQFF.

The chain couples TRBV2 to TRBJ1-6; 8 bases align to TRBD1. With 5 bases clipped from V and 9 bases from J, the junction kept 9 bases outside the gene matches. This CDR3 comprises 15 residues. Germline CDR1 is SNHLY and CDR2 is FYNNEI. CDR3 loop: CASSTKQGAFSPLHF. The CDR3 region has the DNA TGTGCCAGCAGTACCAAGCAGGGGGCGTTTTCACCCCTCCACTTT.

The chain carries TRBV19 and TRBJ2-7; D perhaps matches TRBD1 (6 bases). This CDR3 spans 14 amino acids. V was cut by 10 bases and J by 1 base, with 17 bases left in between. Looked up from germline, CDR1 is LNHDA and CDR2 is SQIVND (reference sequence). The CDR3 DNA follows: TGTGCCACAAGACAGGCAGTTTCGTCCTACGAGCAGTACTTC. Its protein is CATRQAVSSYEQYF. Filled out from reference TRBV19 and TRBJ2-7, the complete variable domain reads DGGITQSPKYLFRKEGQNVTLSCEQNLNHDAMYWYRQDPGQGLRLIYYSQIVNDFQKGDIAEGYSVSREKKESFPLTVTSAQKNPTAFYLCATRQAVSSYEQYFGPGTRLTVT.

This sequence joins TRBV24-1 and TRBJ2-3; 9 bases are a match to TRBD2. CDR1 is KGHDR, CDR2 SFDVKD, per germline. CDR3 length: 16 amino acids. Germline trimming cut 1 base from V and 1 base from J; bases unmatched to any gene: 2. This CDR3 reads CATSDFKRGGTDTQYF. In DNA, the CDR3 is TGTGCCACCAGTGATTTTAAGCGGGGGGGCACAGATACGCAGTATTTT.

The CDR3 region has the DNA TGTGCCAGCAGTTTATTGGGGACAGGGAATGGCTACACCTTC. Protein sequence: CASSLLGTGNGYTF. The genes are TRBV28 and TRBJ1-2; 9 nucleotides align to TRBD1. Germline CDR1 MDHEN, CDR2 SYDVKM. This CDR3 comprises 14 residues. The trim removed 1 base at V and 6 bases at J, leaving 3 bases unmatched.

This chain uses TRBV9 with TRBJ1-3; no reliable D call. V was clipped by 7 bases and J by 0 bases, with 23 bases between them. CDR3 size: 18 residues. Germline V gene data show CDR1 as SGDLS and CDR2 as YYNGEE. CDR3 coding DNA: TGTGCCAGCGCGGGGAGTTCCCGAAACCCTCTCTCTGGAAACACCATATATTTT. It is translated as CASAGSSRNPLSGNTIYF.

J is TRBJ1-1 and V is TRBV5-1, with TRBD1 as a possible D gene (5 bases). The CDR3 has 14 amino acids. Germline V CDR1 and CDR2: SGHRS, YFSETQ. The V and J ends lost 4 bases and 4 bases respectively, with 14 bases between them. CDR3 residues: CASSGGTPITEAFF. The DNA of the CDR3 is TGCGCCAGCAGCGGAGGGACTCCCATCACTGAAGCTTTCTTT.